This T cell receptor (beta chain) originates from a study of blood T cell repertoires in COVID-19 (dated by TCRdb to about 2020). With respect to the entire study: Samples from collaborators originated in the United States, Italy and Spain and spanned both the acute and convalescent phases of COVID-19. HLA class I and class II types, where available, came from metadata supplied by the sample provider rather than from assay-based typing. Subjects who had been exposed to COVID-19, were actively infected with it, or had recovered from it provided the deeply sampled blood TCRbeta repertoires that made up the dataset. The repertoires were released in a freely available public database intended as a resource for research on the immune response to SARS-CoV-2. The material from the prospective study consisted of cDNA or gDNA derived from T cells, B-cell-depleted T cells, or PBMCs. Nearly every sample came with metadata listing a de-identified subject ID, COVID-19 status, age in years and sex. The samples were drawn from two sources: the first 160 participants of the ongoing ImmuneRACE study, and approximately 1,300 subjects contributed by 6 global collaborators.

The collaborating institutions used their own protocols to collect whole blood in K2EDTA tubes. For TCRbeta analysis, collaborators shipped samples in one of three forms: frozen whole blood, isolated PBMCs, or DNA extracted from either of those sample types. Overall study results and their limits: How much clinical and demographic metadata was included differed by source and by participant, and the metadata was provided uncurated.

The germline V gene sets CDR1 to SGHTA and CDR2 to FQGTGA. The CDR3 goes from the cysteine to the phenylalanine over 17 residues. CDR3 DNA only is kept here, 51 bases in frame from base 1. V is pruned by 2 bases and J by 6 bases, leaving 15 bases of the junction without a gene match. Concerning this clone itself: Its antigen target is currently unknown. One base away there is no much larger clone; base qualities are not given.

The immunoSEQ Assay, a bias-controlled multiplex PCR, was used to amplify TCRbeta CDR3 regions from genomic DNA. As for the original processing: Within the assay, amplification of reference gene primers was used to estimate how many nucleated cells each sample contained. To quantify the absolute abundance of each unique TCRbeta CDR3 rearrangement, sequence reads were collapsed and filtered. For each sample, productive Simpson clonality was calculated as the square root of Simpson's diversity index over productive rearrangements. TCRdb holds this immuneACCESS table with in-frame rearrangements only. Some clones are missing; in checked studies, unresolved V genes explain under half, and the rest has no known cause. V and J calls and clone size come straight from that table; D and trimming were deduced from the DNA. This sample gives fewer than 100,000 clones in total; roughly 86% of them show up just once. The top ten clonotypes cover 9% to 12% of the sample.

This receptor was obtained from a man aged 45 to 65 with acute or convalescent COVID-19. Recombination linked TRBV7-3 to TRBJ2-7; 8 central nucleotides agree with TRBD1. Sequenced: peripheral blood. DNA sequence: TGTGCCAGCAGCTTACAACCTCCAGGGGGCTCTGGCGGCGAGCAGTACTTC. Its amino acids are CASSLQPPGGSGGEQYF.